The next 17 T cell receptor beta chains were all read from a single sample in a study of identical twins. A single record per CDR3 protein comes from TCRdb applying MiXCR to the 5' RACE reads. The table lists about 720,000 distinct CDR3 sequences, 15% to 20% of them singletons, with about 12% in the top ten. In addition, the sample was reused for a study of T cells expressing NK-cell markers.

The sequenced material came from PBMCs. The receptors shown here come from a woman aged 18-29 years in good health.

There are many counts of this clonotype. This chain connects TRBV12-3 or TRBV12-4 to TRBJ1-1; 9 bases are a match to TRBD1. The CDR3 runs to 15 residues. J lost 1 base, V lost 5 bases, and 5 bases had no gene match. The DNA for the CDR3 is TGTGCCAGCAGTCCCGGGACAGGGTGGAACACTGAAGCTTTCTTT. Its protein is CASSPGTGWNTEAFF.

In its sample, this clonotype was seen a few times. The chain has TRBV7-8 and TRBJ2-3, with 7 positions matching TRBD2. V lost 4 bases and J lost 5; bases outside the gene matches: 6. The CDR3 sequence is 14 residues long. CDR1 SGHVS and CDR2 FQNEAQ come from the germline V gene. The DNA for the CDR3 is TGTGCCAGCAGCTCTAGCGGAGGGCAAGATACGCAGTATTTT. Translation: CASSSSGGQDTQYF.

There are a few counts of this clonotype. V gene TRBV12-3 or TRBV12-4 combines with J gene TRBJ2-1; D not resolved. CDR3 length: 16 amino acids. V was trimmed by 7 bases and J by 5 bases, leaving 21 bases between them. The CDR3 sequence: CASKPVSILFHNEQFF. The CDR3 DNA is TGTGCCAGCAAGCCAGTTAGCATACTATTTCACAATGAGCAGTTCTTC.

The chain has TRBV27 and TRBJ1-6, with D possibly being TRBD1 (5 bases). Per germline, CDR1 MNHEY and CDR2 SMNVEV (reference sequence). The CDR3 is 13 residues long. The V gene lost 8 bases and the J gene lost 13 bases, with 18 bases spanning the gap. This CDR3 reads CASSWGGGMPLHF. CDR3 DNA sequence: TGTGCCAGCTCTTGGGGGGGGGGAATGCCCCTCCACTTT.

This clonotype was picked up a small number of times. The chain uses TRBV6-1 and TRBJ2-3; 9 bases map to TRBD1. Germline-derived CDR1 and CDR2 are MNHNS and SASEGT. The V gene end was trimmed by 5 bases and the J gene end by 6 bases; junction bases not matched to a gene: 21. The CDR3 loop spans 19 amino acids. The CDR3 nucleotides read TGTGCCAGCAGTCGCAAAACCAGATCCGGGACAGGGTCCGCGGATACGCAGTATTTT. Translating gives CASSRKTRSGTGSADTQYF.

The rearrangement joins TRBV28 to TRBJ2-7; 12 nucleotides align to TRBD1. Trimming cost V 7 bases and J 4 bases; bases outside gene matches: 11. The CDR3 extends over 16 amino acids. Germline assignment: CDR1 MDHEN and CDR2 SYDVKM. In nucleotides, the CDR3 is TGTGCCAGCAACCAACCTAGGGACAGGGGGCTGTACGAGCAGTACTTC. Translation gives CASNQPRDRGLYEQYF. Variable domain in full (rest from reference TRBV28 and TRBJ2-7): DVKVTQSSRYLVKRTGEKVFLECVQDMDHENMFWYRQDPGLGLRLIYFSYDVKMKEKGDIPEGYSVSREKKERFSLILESASTNQTSMYLCASNQPRDRGLYEQYFGPGTRLTVT.

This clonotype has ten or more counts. DNA for the CDR3: TGTGCCAGCAGCAACAGGGGTTCAGATACGCAGTATTTT. Encoded protein: CASSNRGSDTQYF. The chain joins TRBV7-2 to TRBJ2-3, with 7 nucleotides matching TRBD1. This CDR3 has 13 amino acids. The V gene end was trimmed by 5 bases and the J gene end by 4 bases; junction bases not matched to a gene: 3. Germline lookup yields CDR1 SGHTA and CDR2 FQGNSA.

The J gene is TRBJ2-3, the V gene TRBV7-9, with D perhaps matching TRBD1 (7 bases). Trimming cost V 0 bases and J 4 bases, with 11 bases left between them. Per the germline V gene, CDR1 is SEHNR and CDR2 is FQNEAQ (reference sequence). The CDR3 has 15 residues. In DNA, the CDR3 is TGTGCCAGCAGCTTAGCTACAGGGGAGGCAGATACGCAGTATTTT. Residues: CASSLATGEADTQYF.

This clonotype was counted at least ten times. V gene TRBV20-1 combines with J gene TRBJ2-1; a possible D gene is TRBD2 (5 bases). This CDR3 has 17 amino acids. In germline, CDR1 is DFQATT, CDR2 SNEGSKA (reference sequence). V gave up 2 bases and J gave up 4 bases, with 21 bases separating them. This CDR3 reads CSARTHTLEGDYNEQFF. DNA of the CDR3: TGCAGTGCTAGAACCCATACTCTAGAGGGAGATTACAATGAGCAGTTCTTC.

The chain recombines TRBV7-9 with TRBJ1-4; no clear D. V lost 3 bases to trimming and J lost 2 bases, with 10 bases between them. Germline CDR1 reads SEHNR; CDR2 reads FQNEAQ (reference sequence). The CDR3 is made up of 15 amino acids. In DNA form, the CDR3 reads TGTGCCAGCAGCTTTTTCCGGGCTACTAATGAAAAACTGTTTTTT. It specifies CASSFFRATNEKLFF.

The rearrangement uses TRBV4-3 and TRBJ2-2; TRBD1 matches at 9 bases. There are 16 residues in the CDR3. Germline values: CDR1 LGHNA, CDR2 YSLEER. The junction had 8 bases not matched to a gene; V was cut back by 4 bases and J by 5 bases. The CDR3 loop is CASSLLQGAETGELFF. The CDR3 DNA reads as TGCGCCAGCAGCCTATTACAGGGGGCTGAGACCGGGGAGCTGTTTTTT.

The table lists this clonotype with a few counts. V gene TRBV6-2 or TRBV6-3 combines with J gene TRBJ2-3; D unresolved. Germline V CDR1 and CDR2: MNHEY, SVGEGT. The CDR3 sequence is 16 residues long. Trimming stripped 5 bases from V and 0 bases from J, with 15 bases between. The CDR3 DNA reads TGTGCCAGCAGTCGTCAAGTGGGGTCCAGCACAGATACGCAGTATTTT. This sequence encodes CASSRQVGSSTDTQYF.

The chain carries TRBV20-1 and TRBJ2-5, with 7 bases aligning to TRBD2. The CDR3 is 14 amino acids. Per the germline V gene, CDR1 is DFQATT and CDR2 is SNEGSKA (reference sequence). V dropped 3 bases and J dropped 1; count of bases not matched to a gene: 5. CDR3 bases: TGCAGTGCTAGCGGGACGGGGGGCCAAGAGACCCAGTACTTC. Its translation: CSASGTGGQETQYF.

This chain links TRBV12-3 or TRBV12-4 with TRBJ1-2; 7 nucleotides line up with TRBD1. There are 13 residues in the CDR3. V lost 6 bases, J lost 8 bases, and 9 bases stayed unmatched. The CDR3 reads CASSPSRTGGYTF. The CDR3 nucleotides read TGTGCCAGCAGCCCCTCCAGGACAGGAGGCTACACCTTC.

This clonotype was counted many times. This CDR3 reads CASSQDRSSTDTQYF. The CDR3 DNA follows: TGTGCCAGCAGCCAAGATCGGAGCAGCACAGATACGCAGTATTTT. The J gene is TRBJ2-3, the V gene TRBV14; no reliable D call. This CDR3 has 15 amino acids. Per the germline V gene, CDR1 is SGHDN and CDR2 is FVKESK. The germline V and J ends were trimmed by 0 bases and 0 bases, with 7 bases remaining between them.

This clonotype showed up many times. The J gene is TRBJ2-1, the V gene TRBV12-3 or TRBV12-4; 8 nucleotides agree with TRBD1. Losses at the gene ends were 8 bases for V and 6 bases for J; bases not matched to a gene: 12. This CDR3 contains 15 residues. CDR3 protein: CASAPWGQVGNEQFF. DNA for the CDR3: TGTGCCAGCGCCCCATGGGGACAGGTTGGCAATGAGCAGTTCTTC.

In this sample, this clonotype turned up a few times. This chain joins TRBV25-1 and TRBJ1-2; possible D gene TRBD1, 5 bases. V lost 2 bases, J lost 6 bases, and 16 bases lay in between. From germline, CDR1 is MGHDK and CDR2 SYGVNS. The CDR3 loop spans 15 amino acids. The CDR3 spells CASSEVGTGIDGYTF. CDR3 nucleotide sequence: TGTGCCAGCAGTGAAGTCGGAACAGGAATCGATGGCTACACCTTC.